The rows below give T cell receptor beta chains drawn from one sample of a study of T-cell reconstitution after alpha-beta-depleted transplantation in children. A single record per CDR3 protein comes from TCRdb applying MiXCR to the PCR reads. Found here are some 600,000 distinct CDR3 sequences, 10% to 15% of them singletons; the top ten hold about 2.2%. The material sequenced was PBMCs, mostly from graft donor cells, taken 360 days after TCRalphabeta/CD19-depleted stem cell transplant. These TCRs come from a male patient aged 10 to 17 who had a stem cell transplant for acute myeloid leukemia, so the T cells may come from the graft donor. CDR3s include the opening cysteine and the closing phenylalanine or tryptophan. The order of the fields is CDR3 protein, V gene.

CDR3aa: CSVGPEVDTQYF
v_gene: TRBV29-1

CDR3aa: CASSPGTSGRVGSYNEQFF
v_gene: TRBV6-2/TRBV6-3

CDR3aa: CSARVSLAGDTGELFF
v_gene: TRBV20-1

CDR3aa: CATGDLTDTQYF
v_gene: TRBV24-1

CDR3aa: CASSSYRREHPQYF
v_gene: TRBV7-8

CDR3aa: CASSLVGVWAEAFF
v_gene: TRBV7-2

CDR3aa: CASSSHRVYGYTF
v_gene: TRBV12-3/TRBV12-4

CDR3aa: CASSFFQLWVNTEAFF
v_gene: TRBV7-9

CDR3aa: CASSPPYRSGNTIYF
v_gene: TRBV18

CDR3aa: CASSIRGAGPPQHF
v_gene: TRBV7-2

CDR3aa: CASSRDGYSNQPQHF
v_gene: TRBV9

CDR3aa: CASSFVGGWVYEQYF
v_gene: TRBV12-3/TRBV12-4

CDR3aa: CASSYSGTFGGGYEQYF
v_gene: TRBV6-2/TRBV6-3